This paragraph covers one T cell receptor (beta chain) sequence. The antigen is not known. The data are from a study of blood T cells in healthy people across ages. The CDR3 has 14 residues. The germline V gene encodes CDR1 LNHNV and CDR2 YYDKDF (reference sequence). V shed 6 bases and J shed 6 bases, with 14 bases lying between them. Notes on the study in general: Unknown CMV status may confound age-related changes in expanded clones. With age, beta diversity per million T cells declined roughly linearly, significantly by approximately 40.

The authors ran a second PCR of about 6 to 11 cycles using a sample-barcoded 5' primer and a J-beta primer mix. Carrying 12 random nucleotides, a template-switch adaptor labeled each individual cDNA molecule. TCRdb reanalysed the 5' RACE reads using MiXCR and keeps one entry per CDR3 protein. Of some 1,500,000 distinct CDR3 sequences in the sample, roughly 43% are singletons; the top ten hold approximately 4%. This sequence joins TRBV15 and TRBJ2-2; possible D gene TRBD1, 5 bases. The TCR originated in a young woman in good health. The sample was blood. The CDR3 spells CATSTKGLSGELFF. The CDR3 nucleotides read TGTGCCACCAGTACAAAGGGGCTTTCCGGGGAGCTGTTTTTT. The whole variable domain, filled in from reference TRBV15 and TRBJ2-2, reads DAMVIQNPRYQVTQFGKPVTLSCSQTLNHNVMYWYQQKSSQAPKLLFHYYDKDFNNEADTPDNFQSRRPNTSFCFLDIRSPGLGDTAMYLCATSTKGLSGELFFGEGSRLTVL.